These 22 T cell receptor beta chains came from one sample sequenced in a study of technical replicates of blood from a few donors. Repertoires were generated with immunoSEQ multiplex PCR, while TCRdb's copy carries only in-frame clones and drops some. Of 100,000 or so clones in the sample, approximately 94% were seen once. The specimen sequenced was T cells isolated from PBMCs. The receptors originated from a human donor in good health.

The CDR3 DNA sequence: TGCGCCAGCAGCTTGGACAGCTTTTACACTGAAGCTTTCTTT. It codes for CASSLDSFYTEAFF. The gene calls are TRBV5-1 and TRBJ1-1; D remains unclear. The V gene's germline CDR1 is SGHRS and CDR2 YFSETQ. V was shortened by 0 bases and J by 3 bases, with 9 bases between the two germline ends. This CDR3 region has 14 residues.

The genes are TRBV9 and TRBJ2-3, with D perhaps TRBD2 (5 bases). V shed 0 bases and J shed 4 bases, with 9 bases lying between them. The CDR3 totals 14 residues. Germline V lookup: CDR1 SGDLS, CDR2 YYNGEE. The CDR3 DNA follows: TGTGCCAGCAGCGTAGAGGGAGCATCAGATACGCAGTATTTT. Translated, it gives CASSVEGASDTQYF.

V is TRBV9 and J is TRBJ2-1; a weak D match, TRBD2 (5 bases). The CDR3 totals 16 residues. Trimming took off 2 bases at V and 2 bases at J, with 14 bases between the two ends. Germline CDR1 SGDLS, CDR2 YYNGEE. The CDR3 nucleotides are TGTGCCAGCAGCGTCGACGTAGGACTCACCTACAATGAGCAGTTCTTC. It translates to CASSVDVGLTYNEQFF.

The gene calls are TRBV6-5 and TRBJ1-5; 7 bases line up with TRBD1. From germline, CDR1 is MNHEY and CDR2 SVGAGI. The CDR3 sequence is 15 residues long. Trimming at V came to 5 bases and at J to 3 bases, leaving 7 bases not matched to a gene. The CDR3 DNA reads as TGTGCCAGCAGTACCGGACAGGTCCCCAATCAGCCCCAGCATTTT. Amino acid sequence: CASSTGQVPNQPQHF.

A single count supports this clone. J is TRBJ2-1 and V is TRBV13, with TRBD2 identical over 7 bases. This CDR3 is built from 13 residues. V lost 0 bases to trimming and J lost 7 bases; unmatched junction nucleotides: 0. Per germline, CDR1 PRHDT and CDR2 FYEKMQ (reference sequence). The CDR3 loop reads CASSLGGGNEQFF. CDR3 coding DNA: TGTGCCAGCAGCTTAGGGGGGGGGAATGAGCAGTTCTTC.

V usage is TRBV5-1 and J usage is TRBJ2-7, with D perhaps matching TRBD1 (6 bases). This CDR3 contains 16 residues. Per the germline V gene, CDR1 is SGHRS and CDR2 is YFSETQ. V gave up 4 bases and J gave up 2 bases, with 19 bases separating them. The CDR3 reads CASSLATGFRTYEQYF. The CDR3 nucleotides are TGCGCCAGCAGCCTGGCTACAGGGTTCCGTACCTACGAGCAGTACTTC.

The genes are TRBV12-5 and TRBJ2-7, with TRBD1 identical over 8 bases. Unmatched junction bases numbered 5, after V lost 0 bases and J lost 1 base. This CDR3 spans 16 amino acids. Germline assignment: CDR1 LGHNT and CDR2 FRNRAP. The chain's CDR3 is CASGLVLGQGSYEQYF. CDR3 sequence (DNA): TGTGCTAGTGGTTTGGTTTTAGGACAGGGTTCCTACGAGCAGTACTTC.

This chain connects TRBV11-2 to TRBJ2-2; 8 nucleotides agree with TRBD1. This CDR3 region has 17 residues. J gave up 6 bases and V 5 bases, and 14 bases lay outside the gene matches. Looked up from germline, CDR1 is SGHAT and CDR2 is FQNNGV. The CDR3 spells CASSLDRVRKGAGELFF. CDR3 in DNA: TGTGCCAGCAGCCTGGACAGGGTTCGAAAGGGAGCCGGGGAGCTGTTTTTT.

The chain recombines TRBV11-3 with TRBJ1-1, with D possibly matching TRBD1 (6 bases). Germline values: CDR1 SGHNT, CDR2 YENEEA. The CDR3 sequence is 14 residues long. The germline V and J ends were trimmed by 5 bases and 11 bases, with 21 bases remaining between them. This chain's CDR3 is CASSPPASQGTAFF. The CDR3 bases are TGTGCCAGCAGCCCCCCCGCGAGCCAGGGGACGGCTTTCTTT.

The chain recombines TRBV18 with TRBJ2-4; possibly TRBD2 for D (6 bases). The CDR3 covers 13 residues. From germline, CDR1 is KGHSH and CDR2 LQKENI. The V gene lost 2 bases and the J gene lost 6 bases, with 8 bases spanning the gap. The CDR3 DNA sequence: TGTGCCAGCTCACCAGTCGGGGGAAACATTCAGTACTTC. This translates into CASSPVGGNIQYF.

The V gene is TRBV6-5, the J gene TRBJ2-5; D perhaps matches TRBD1 (5 bases). Trimming shortened V by 5 bases and J by 4 bases, and 8 bases separated the two germline ends. The CDR3 runs 12 residues. CDR1 is MNHEY, CDR2 SVGAGI, per germline. As DNA, the CDR3 is TGTGCCAGCAGTCCCCAGGGAGAGACCCAGTACTTC. It specifies CASSPQGETQYF.

V gene TRBV4-2 combines with J gene TRBJ2-5, with TRBD2 matching 13 bases. V lost 3 bases to trimming and J lost 5 bases; unmatched junction nucleotides: 3. The length of the CDR3 is 15 residues. Looked up from germline, CDR1 is LGHNA and CDR2 is YNFKEQ. The CDR3 region has the DNA TGTGCCAGCAGCCAGAAACTAGCGGGAGGGGAGACCCAGTACTTC. It encodes CASSQKLAGGETQYF.

The chain recombines TRBV11-3 with TRBJ2-1; 11 bases line up with TRBD2. CDR3 length equals 14 residues. V was clipped by 7 bases and J by 9 bases; unmatched bases: 8. The germline CDR1 and CDR2 sequences are SGHNT and YENEEA. The CDR3 loop reads CASIQQGLAAEQFF. In DNA form, the CDR3 reads TGTGCCAGCATCCAACAGGGACTAGCGGCTGAGCAGTTCTTC.

This chain connects TRBV28 to TRBJ1-4; TRBD1 aligns across 11 bases. The CDR3 loop spans 19 amino acids. The V gene end was trimmed by 4 bases and the J gene end by 4 bases; junction bases not matched to a gene: 14. The germline V gene encodes CDR1 MDHEN and CDR2 SYDVKM. The CDR3 nucleotides read TGTGCCAGCAGTTACCCCCGATACCGGGACAGGGGGGTTAATGAAAAACTGTTTTTT. Protein product: CASSYPRYRDRGVNEKLFF.

CDR3 residues: CASSLGQGNPYGYTF. CDR3 in DNA: TGTGCCAGCAGCCTTGGACAGGGAAATCCCTATGGCTACACCTTC. This chain connects TRBV7-9 to TRBJ1-2; 8 bases map to TRBD1. This CDR3 region has 15 residues. Per the germline V gene, CDR1 is SEHNR and CDR2 is FQNEAQ (reference sequence). Unmatched junction bases numbered 9, after V lost 5 bases and J lost 4 bases.

The genes are TRBV5-6 and TRBJ2-2; TRBD1 is a possible D gene (6 bases). Per germline, CDR1 SGHDT and CDR2 YYEEEE. The CDR3 loop spans 14 amino acids. Trimming removed 3 bases at V and 3 bases at J, with 9 bases between. CDR3 in DNA: TGTGCCAGCAGCTCGGACAGTTACACCGGGGAGCTGTTTTTT. Protein: CASSSDSYTGELFF.

The table lists this clone with a count of one. The V and J genes are TRBV28 and TRBJ1-2; 7 nucleotides align to TRBD1. The V and J ends lost 4 bases and 8 bases, in that order; junction bases with no gene match: 7. Germline V gives CDR1 MDHEN, CDR2 SYDVKM. The CDR3 covers 13 residues. The CDR3 sequence: CASSSVPGQGYTF. The CDR3 bases are TGTGCCAGCAGTTCAGTCCCGGGACAGGGCTACACCTTC.

The chain joins TRBV27 to TRBJ2-2; D ambiguous. The germline V and J ends were trimmed by 1 base and 0 bases, with 12 bases remaining between them. Germline V gene data show CDR1 as MNHEY and CDR2 as SMNVEV (reference sequence). The CDR3 contains 17 residues. For the CDR3, the DNA is TGTGCCAGCAGTTTATTTGGCAGGCCATCGAACACCGGGGAGCTGTTTTTT. Amino acids: CASSLFGRPSNTGELFF.

V and J are TRBV2 and TRBJ1-1, with unresolved D. The length of the CDR3 is 13 residues. With 0 bases removed from V and 11 bases from J, the gap between germline ends came to 13 bases. Germline V gene sequence: CDR1 SNHLY, CDR2 FYNNEI. The CDR3 reads CASSEARWVAAFF. The CDR3 region has the DNA TGTGCCAGCAGTGAAGCGCGGTGGGTAGCGGCTTTCTTT.

This chain connects TRBV28 to TRBJ2-2; D is perhaps TRBD2 (5 bases). Germline V gene sequence: CDR1 MDHEN, CDR2 SYDVKM. There are 13 residues in the CDR3. The ends were cut back, 5 bases at V and 5 bases at J, with 9 bases in the middle. Written as DNA, the CDR3 is TGTGCCAGCAGTCCCCGAGGGACCGGGGAGCTGTTTTTT. Protein: CASSPRGTGELFF.

The chain combines TRBV7-9 with TRBJ1-1; tentatively, D is TRBD1 (5 bases). The germline gives CDR1 SEHNR, CDR2 FQNEAQ (reference sequence). The CDR3 length is 14 residues. Trimming took off 4 bases at V and 4 bases at J, with 13 bases between the two ends. DNA for the CDR3: TGTGCCAGCAGCTCCAGGGTAGATGGCACTGAAGCTTTCTTT. Translation gives CASSSRVDGTEAFF.

The V and J genes are TRBV5-1 and TRBJ2-1, with 11 bases lining up with TRBD2. After removal of 0 bases from V and 9 bases from J, the junction contained 11 bases not matched to a gene. The CDR3 has 17 amino acids. Germline loops: CDR1 SGHRS, CDR2 YFSETQ. The chain's CDR3 is CASSLAGVAGGSPEQFF. The CDR3 nucleotides read TGCGCCAGCAGCTTGGCGGGGGTAGCGGGGGGGTCGCCTGAGCAGTTCTTC.